Listed below are T cell receptor beta chains from one sample, sequenced in a study of fetal regulatory T cell absence and autoimmunity. Produced via immunoSEQ multiplex PCR; TCRdb's table is partial and in-frame only. The table lists 95,000 to 100,000 clones, about two thirds of them singletons, with roughly 2% in the top ten. Material: pancreas tissue. These receptors all stem from a male donor with IPEX syndrome. The CDR3 runs from the conserved cysteine through the conserved F or W. Each record gives: D gene, J gene, CDR3 length, V gene, clone size, CDR3 DNA, CDR3 protein. A D gene is named only where the DNA matches it firmly. A row's size may be missing; if present it is once, few, many or a size class.

>NA|TRBJ2-7|14|TRBV7-2|NA
TGTGCCAGCAGCTGGGACGTTAGCTCCTACGAGCAGTACTTC
CASSWDVSSYEQYF
>TRBD2|TRBJ2-5|13|TRBV19|few
TGTGCCAGTAGTACGGGGGGACGGGAGACCCAGTACTTC
CASSTGGRETQYF
>TRBD2|TRBJ2-3|16|TRBV5-1|NA
TGCGCCAGCAGCCCAACTAGCGGGTGGAGCACAGATACGCAGTATTTT
CASSPTSGWSTDTQYF
>TRBD1|TRBJ2-2|14|TRBV2|NA
TGTGCCAGCAGTGGTCCCAGGGGGACCGGGGAGCTGTTTTTT
CASSGPRGTGELFF
>TRBD2|TRBJ2-5|14|TRBV30|NA
TGTGCCTATAAGCGGGGGGGCCGGTGGGAGACCCAGTACTTC
CAYKRGGRWETQYF
>TRBD1|TRBJ1-2|14|TRBV4-1|few
TGCGCCACCACTATGGGACAGTACGACTATGGCTACACCTTC
CATTMGQYDYGYTF
>NA|TRBJ2-5|14|TRBV30|NA
TGTGCCTGGATGGGGGGAGGGGGGGAAGAGACCCAGTACTTC
CAWMGGGGEETQYF
>TRBD1|TRBJ1-2|16|TRBV11-3|NA
TGTGCCAGCAGCTTACACTCCGGGACAGGGAGCGATGGCTACACCTTC
CASSLHSGTGSDGYTF
>TRBD1|TRBJ1-5|17|TRBV23-1|NA
TGCGCCAGCAGTCAATCCTCCAGACAGGGAAGGAATCAGCCCCAGCATTTT
CASSQSSRQGRNQPQHF
>TRBD2|TRBJ2-1|15|TRBV6-5|NA
TGTGCCAGCAGTCCGGGACTAGCGGTTTACAATGAGCAGTTCTTC
CASSPGLAVYNEQFF
>TRBD1|TRBJ2-7|14|TRBV27|NA
TGTGCCAGCAGTCCCCTTCGGACAGGGAACGAGCAGTACTTC
CASSPLRTGNEQYF
>NA|TRBJ1-1|12|TRBV10-2|NA
TGCGCCAGCAGTGCGACAGTCACTGAAGCTTTCTTT
CASSATVTEAFF
>NA|TRBJ2-7|11|TRBV10-3|NA
TGTGCCATCAGTGAGTGGTACGAGCAGTACTTC
CAISEWYEQYF
>TRBD1|TRBJ1-2|15|TRBV6-5|NA
TGTGCCAGCAGTTACGGGACAGGGGGAACCTATGGCTACACCTTC
CASSYGTGGTYGYTF
>NA|TRBJ2-5|14|TRBV7-9|few
TGTGCCAGCAGCCATGACTGGACTCAAGAGACCCAGTACTTC
CASSHDWTQETQYF
>NA|TRBJ1-1|12|TRBV30|once
TGTGCCTGGAGTTGGGGGACGGTTGAAGCTTTCTTT
CAWSWGTVEAFF
>NA|TRBJ1-5|15|TRBV5-3|NA
TGTGCCAGAAGCTTGGACATTACCGGCTATCAGCCCCAGCATTTT
CARSLDITGYQPQHF
>TRBD1|TRBJ1-2|12|TRBV6-5|NA
TGTGCCAGCAGACGGACAGGGAATGGCTACACCTTC
CASRRTGNGYTF
>TRBD1|TRBJ2-7|16|TRBV10-3|once
TGTGCCATCAGTGGACGGACAGGGGTCGATGGATACGAGCAGTACTTC
CAISGRTGVDGYEQYF
>TRBD1|TRBJ1-2|13|TRBV6-5|NA
TGTGCCAGCAGCCTACAGGGGGCGGGTGGCTACACCTTC
CASSLQGAGGYTF
>TRBD1|TRBJ2-7|13|TRBV10-3|few
TGTGCCATCAGTGAGTTGACAGGGAACGAGCAGTACTTC
CAISELTGNEQYF
>NA|TRBJ2-7|13|TRBV30|NA
TGTGCCTGGAGTGTACCCGGGAGATACGAGCAGTACTTC
CAWSVPGRYEQYF
>TRBD1|TRBJ2-7|16|TRBV10-3|NA
TGTGCCATCAGTGCATGGGACAGGGGGCCCTCGCGCGAGCAGTACTTC
CAISAWDRGPSREQYF
>NA|TRBJ1-3|17|TRBV10-1|NA
TGCGCCAGCCAACTGAGTCCGGACAGACGGAGTGGAAACACCATATATTTT
CASQLSPDRRSGNTIYF
>NA|TRBJ2-2|13|TRBV7-6|NA
TGTGCCAGCAGCTTAGCGGGCACCGGGGAGCTGTTTTTT
CASSLAGTGELFF
>TRBD1|TRBJ2-5|15|TRBV7-7|once
TGTGCTAGCAGCCCCGCAGGGGGCCCTTTAAAGACCCAGTACTTC
CASSPAGGPLKTQYF
>NA|TRBJ1-6|14|TRBV9|NA
TGTGCCAGCAGGAGCCGGGGGGCGCGATATCCCCTCCACTTT
CASRSRGARYPLHF
>TRBD1|TRBJ1-2|14|TRBV7-2|NA
TGTGCCAGCAGCCGAGAAGGGGGCGACTATGGCTACACCTTC
CASSREGGDYGYTF
>TRBD1|TRBJ2-2|15|TRBV27|many
TGTGCCAGCAGATTTGACAGGGGGCGCAACGGGGAGCTGTTTTTT
CASRFDRGRNGELFF
>NA|TRBJ1-6|12|TRBV6-5|NA
TGTGCCAGCCGTATCAGGGATTCACCCCTCCACTTT
CASRIRDSPLHF
>TRBD2|TRBJ2-3|16|TRBV30|NA
TGTGCCTGGAGTGTATCCGCTAGCGGGGGCATGGATACGCAGTATTTT
CAWSVSASGGMDTQYF
>NA|TRBJ2-7|16|TRBV5-4|NA
TGTGCCAGCAGCTTGCGTGGCCAGGGGAGACTCTACGAGCAGTACTTC
CASSLRGQGRLYEQYF
>TRBD2|TRBJ2-7|16|TRBV7-9|NA
TGTGCCAGCAGCGGACGCGGGGGGCGGACCACCTACGAGCAGTACTTC
CASSGRGGRTTYEQYF
>NA|TRBJ1-1|14|TRBV6-1|NA
TGTGCCAGCAGTGAAACTACAGGGCTAGCTGAAGCTTTCTTT
CASSETTGLAEAFF
>NA|TRBJ1-5|15|TRBV7-8|NA
TGTGCCAGCAGTCGTGGTTCTTCTCAAAATCAGCCCCAGCATTTT
CASSRGSSQNQPQHF
>TRBD1|TRBJ1-2|17|TRBV4-3|few
TGCGCCAGCAGCCAAGCTCTTTCCGGACAGGGCTACTATGGCTACACCTTC
CASSQALSGQGYYGYTF
>TRBD2|TRBJ2-7|19|TRBV7-2|NA
TGTGCCAGCAGCTCGTCCCGACTAGCGGGCCAATCATTACCCTACGAGCAGTACTTC
CASSSSRLAGQSLPYEQYF
>NA|TRBJ2-7|11|TRBV7-9|NA
TGTGCCAGCAGCTTAGACTACGAGCAGTACTTC
CASSLDYEQYF
>TRBD1|TRBJ1-5|15|TRBV12-5|NA
TGTGCTAGTGGTTTGGCGGGACAGGGGAATCAGCCCCAGCATTTT
CASGLAGQGNQPQHF
>NA|TRBJ1-2|16|TRBV19|NA
TGTGCCAGTAGTCCCGTAGGGCTGTTGTCTAACTATGGCTACACCTTC
CASSPVGLLSNYGYTF
>NA|TRBJ1-1|12|TRBV6-5|NA
TGTGCCAGCAGTCAAACCGACGCTGAAGCTTTCTTT
CASSQTDAEAFF
>TRBD2|TRBJ2-7|15|TRBV9|NA
TGTGCCAGCAGCGGAGCGGGGGGGGCCTCCTACGAGCAGTACTTC
CASSGAGGASYEQYF
>NA|TRBJ2-5|16|TRBV4-2|NA
TGTGCCAGCAGCCAACTGCAGAGGACTCCTCAAGAGACCCAGTACTTC
CASSQLQRTPQETQYF
>TRBD1|TRBJ1-5|17|TRBV11-2|NA
TGTGCCAGCAGCTTAGGACCGGGACAGTATAGCAATCAGCCCCAGCATTTT
CASSLGPGQYSNQPQHF
>NA|TRBJ2-7|11|TRBV27|few
TGTGCCAGCAGTTTATGGGGCGAGCAGTACTTC
CASSLWGEQYF
>TRBD1|TRBJ2-7|12|TRBV30|NA
TGTGCCTGGAGTACGGACAGGTACGAGCAGTACTTC
CAWSTDRYEQYF
>NA|TRBJ2-3|12|TRBV18|NA
TGTGCCAGCTCACGACAACGGGATACGCAGTATTTT
CASSRQRDTQYF
>NA|TRBJ2-2|16|TRBV7-6|NA
TGTGCCAGCAGCTTAGGGGCTAGTATGATTTCCGGGGAGCTGTTTTTT
CASSLGASMISGELFF
>NA|TRBJ1-1|15|TRBV29-1|NA
TGCAGCGTTGAAGATAGGGGGGAAATGAACACTGAAGCTTTCTTT
CSVEDRGEMNTEAFF
>TRBD2|TRBJ2-3|17|TRBV11-2|once
TGTGCCAGCAGTCAAGGACTAGCGGCTATATACACAGATACGCAGTATTTT
CASSQGLAAIYTDTQYF
>NA|TRBJ1-6|13|TRBV5-8|few
TGTGCCAGCAGAGGACGGTATGATTCACCCCTCCACTTT
CASRGRYDSPLHF
>NA|TRBJ2-7|12|TRBV21-1|NA
TGTGCCAGCAGCAAACTCTCCGTCGAGCAGTACTTC
CASSKLSVEQYF
>NA|TRBJ1-6|14|TRBV30|NA
TGTGCCTGGAGTGTCAGGCATGTCGATTCACCCCTCCACTTT
CAWSVRHVDSPLHF
>NA|TRBJ2-2|17|TRBV10-3|NA
TGTGCCATCAGTGGGACCCCACTAGAGATAACGACCGGGGAGCTGTTTTTT
CAISGTPLEITTGELFF
>NA|TRBJ2-7|16|TRBV7-6|NA
TGTGCCAGCAGCACCCGATTGTGGGCCCCTAGGTACGAGCAGTACTTC
CASSTRLWAPRYEQYF
>TRBD1|TRBJ2-3|15|TRBV5-1|NA
TGCGCCAGCAGCGGAGGGACAGGGATAGGAAATACGCAGTATTTT
CASSGGTGIGNTQYF
>NA|TRBJ1-5|14|TRBV10-3|NA
TGTGCCATCAGTGAGTCAGGGCTCAATCAGCCCCAGCATTTT
CAISESGLNQPQHF
>TRBD2|TRBJ2-3|16|TRBV7-2|once
TGTGCCAGCAGCCACTACCCGGGGGGGGCCACAGATACGCAGTATTTT
CASSHYPGGATDTQYF
>TRBD1|TRBJ1-1|15|TRBV30|NA
TGTGCCTGGATGGGACAGGGGGCGCAGGACACTGAAGCTTTCTTT
CAWMGQGAQDTEAFF
>NA|TRBJ2-3|14|TRBV9|NA
TGTGCCAGCAGCGAGGGACTTAACACAGATACGCAGTATTTT
CASSEGLNTDTQYF